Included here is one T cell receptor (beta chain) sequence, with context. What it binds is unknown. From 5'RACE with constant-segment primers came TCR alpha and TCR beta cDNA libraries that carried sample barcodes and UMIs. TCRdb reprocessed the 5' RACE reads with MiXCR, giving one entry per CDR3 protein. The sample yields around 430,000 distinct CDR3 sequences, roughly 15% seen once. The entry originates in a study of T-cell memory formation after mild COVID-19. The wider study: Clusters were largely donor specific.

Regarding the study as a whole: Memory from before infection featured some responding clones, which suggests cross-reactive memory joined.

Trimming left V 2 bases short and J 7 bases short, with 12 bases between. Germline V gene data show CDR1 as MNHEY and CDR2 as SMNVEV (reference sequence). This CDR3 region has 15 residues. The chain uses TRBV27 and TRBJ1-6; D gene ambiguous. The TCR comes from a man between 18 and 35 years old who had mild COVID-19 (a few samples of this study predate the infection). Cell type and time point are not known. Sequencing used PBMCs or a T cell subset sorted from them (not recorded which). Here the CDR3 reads CASSLGTYRNSPLHF. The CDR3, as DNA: TGTGCCAGCAGTTTAGGAACTTATCGAAATTCACCCCTCCACTTT.